This T cell receptor (beta chain) was profiled in a study of T cells in Graves' hyperthyroidism and ophthalmopathy. Study-wide findings and caveats: Researchers found most expanded thyroid clonotypes above 0.001 in blood as well.

There were TCR beta CDR3 regions amplified from RNA transcripts. HTBI primers were employed in a first-round RT-PCR of the TCR CDR3. TCRdb recomputed calls from the multiplex PCR reads with MiXCR, one row per CDR3 protein. The sample includes 550,000 to 600,000 distinct CDR3 sequences, over 12% of them seen just once. Criteria for exclusion of patients were uncontrolled infection, other autoimmune disease, pregnancy or lactation. Orbital computed tomography, thyroid ultrasound, serum thyroxine and TRAb, and clinical symptoms together informed the diagnoses. The V and J ends lost 4 bases and 6 bases, in that order; junction bases with no gene match: 8. In germline, CDR1 is LGHNA, CDR2 YSLEER. The CDR3 totals 14 residues. In the case of this clonotype: The antigen remains unidentified.

The chain is built from TRBV4-3 and TRBJ2-7; 8 nucleotides line up with TRBD1. This clonotype was obtained from a woman between 18 and 29 years old with Graves' ophthalmopathy. Sequencing input: blood. The CDR3: CASSPAQGAIEQYF. As DNA, the CDR3 is TGCGCCAGCAGCCCAGCCCAGGGGGCTATCGAGCAGTACTTC.